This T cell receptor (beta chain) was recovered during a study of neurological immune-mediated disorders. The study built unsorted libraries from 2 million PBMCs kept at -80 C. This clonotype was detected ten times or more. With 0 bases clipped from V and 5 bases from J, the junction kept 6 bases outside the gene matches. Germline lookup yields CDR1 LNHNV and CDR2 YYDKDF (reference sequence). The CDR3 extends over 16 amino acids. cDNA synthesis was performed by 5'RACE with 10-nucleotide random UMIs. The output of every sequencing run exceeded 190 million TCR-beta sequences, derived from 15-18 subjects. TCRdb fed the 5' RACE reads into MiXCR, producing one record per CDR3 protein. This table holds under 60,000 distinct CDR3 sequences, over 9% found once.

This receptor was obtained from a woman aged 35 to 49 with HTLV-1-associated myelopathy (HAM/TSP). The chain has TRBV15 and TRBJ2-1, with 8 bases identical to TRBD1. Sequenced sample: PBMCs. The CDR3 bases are TGTGCCACCAGCAGAGATGACAGGGGAGTAGACAATGAGCAGTTCTTC. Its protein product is CATSRDDRGVDNEQFF.